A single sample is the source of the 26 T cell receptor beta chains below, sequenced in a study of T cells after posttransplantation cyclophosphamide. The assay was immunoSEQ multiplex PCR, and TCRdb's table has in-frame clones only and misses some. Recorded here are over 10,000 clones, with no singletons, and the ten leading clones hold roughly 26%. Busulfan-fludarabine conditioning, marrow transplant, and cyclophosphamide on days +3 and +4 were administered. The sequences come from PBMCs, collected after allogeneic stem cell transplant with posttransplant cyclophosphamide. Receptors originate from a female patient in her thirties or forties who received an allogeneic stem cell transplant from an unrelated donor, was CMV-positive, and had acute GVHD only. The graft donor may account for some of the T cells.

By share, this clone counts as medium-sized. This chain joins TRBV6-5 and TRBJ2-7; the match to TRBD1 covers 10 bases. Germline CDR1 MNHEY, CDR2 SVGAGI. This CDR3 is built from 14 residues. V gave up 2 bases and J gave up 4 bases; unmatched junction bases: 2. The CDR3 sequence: CASSYGDRGYEQYF. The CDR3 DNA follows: TGTGCCAGCAGTTACGGGGACAGGGGATACGAGCAGTACTTC.

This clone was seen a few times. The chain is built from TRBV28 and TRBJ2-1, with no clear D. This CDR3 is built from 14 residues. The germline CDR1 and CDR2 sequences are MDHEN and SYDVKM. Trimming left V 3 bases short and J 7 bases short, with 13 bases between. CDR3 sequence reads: CASSFPPGQNEQFF. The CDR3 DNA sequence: TGTGCCAGCAGTTTCCCTCCGGGTCAGAATGAGCAGTTCTTC.

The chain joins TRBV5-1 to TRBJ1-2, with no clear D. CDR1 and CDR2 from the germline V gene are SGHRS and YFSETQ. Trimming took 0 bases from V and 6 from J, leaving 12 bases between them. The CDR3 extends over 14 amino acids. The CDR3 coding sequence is TGCGCCAGCAGCTTGGCAGCGGCGGAGGATGGCTACACCTTC. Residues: CASSLAAAEDGYTF. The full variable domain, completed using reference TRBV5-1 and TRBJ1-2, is KAGVTQTPRYLIKTRGQQVTLSCSPISGHRSVSWYQQTPGQGLQFLFEYFSETQRNKGNFPGRFSGRQFSNSRSEMNVSTLELGDSALYLCASSLAAAEDGYTFGSGTRLTVV.

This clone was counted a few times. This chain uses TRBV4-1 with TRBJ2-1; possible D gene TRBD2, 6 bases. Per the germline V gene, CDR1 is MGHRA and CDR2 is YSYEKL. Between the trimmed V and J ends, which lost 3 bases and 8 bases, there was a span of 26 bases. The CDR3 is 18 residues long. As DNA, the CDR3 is TGCGCCAGCAGCCACTCCTTGTTTTGGGGCCTCTGGGACTATGAGCAGTTCTTC. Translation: CASSHSLFWGLWDYEQFF.

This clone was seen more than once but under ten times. The CDR3 DNA reads as TGTGCCAGCAGCTTCCTAGACAGGGGCGAGCAGTACTTC. It is translated as CASSFLDRGEQYF. The chain carries TRBV11-1 and TRBJ2-5; the match to TRBD1 covers 8 bases. The J call may be faulty, since TRBJ2-7 better matches the DNA end. CDR3 length equals 13 residues. Looked up from germline, CDR1 is SGHAT and CDR2 is FQDESV (reference sequence).

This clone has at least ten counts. The CDR3 here is CASNRGDTEAFF. DNA of the CDR3: TGTGCCAGCAACCGAGGAGACACTGAAGCTTTCTTT. The V call is TRBV2, the J call TRBJ1-1; D call uncertain. V was clipped by 7 bases and J by 3 bases, with 9 bases between them. In germline, CDR1 is SNHLY, CDR2 FYNNEI. The length of the CDR3 is 12 residues.

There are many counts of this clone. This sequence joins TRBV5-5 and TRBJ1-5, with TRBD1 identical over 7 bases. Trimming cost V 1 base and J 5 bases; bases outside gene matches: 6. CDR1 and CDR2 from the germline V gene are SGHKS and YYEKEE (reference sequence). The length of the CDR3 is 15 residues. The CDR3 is CASSLRQGDYQPQHF. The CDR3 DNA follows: TGTGCCAGCAGCTTGCGGCAGGGGGACTATCAGCCCCAGCATTTT.

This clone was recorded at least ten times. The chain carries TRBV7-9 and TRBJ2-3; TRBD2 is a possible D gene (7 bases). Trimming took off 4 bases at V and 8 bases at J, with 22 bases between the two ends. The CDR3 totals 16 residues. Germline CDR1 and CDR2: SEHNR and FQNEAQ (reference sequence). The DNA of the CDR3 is TGTGCCAGCAGCTCCGACTCCGCGGGGGCCGAACTTACGCAGTATTTT. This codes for CASSSDSAGAELTQYF. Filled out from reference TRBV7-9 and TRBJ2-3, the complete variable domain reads DTGVSQNPRHKITKRGQNVTFRCDPISEHNRLYWYRQTLGQGPEFLTYFQNEAQLEKSRLLSDRFSAERPKGSFSTLEIQRTEQGDSAMYLCASSSDSAGAELTQYFGPGTRLTVL.

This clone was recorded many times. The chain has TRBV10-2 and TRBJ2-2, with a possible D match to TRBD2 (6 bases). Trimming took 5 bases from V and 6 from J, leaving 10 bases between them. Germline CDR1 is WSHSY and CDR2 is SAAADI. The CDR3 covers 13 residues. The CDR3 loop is CASSIGGSGELFF. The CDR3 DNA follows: TGCGCCAGCAGTATCGGGGGATCCGGGGAGCTGTTTTTT.

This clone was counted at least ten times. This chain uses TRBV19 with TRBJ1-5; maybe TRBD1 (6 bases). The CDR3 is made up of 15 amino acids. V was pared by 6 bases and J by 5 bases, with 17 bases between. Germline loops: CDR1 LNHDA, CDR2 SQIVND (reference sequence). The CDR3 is CASRVNRDEDQPQHF. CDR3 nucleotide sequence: TGTGCCAGTAGGGTCAACAGGGACGAGGATCAGCCCCAGCATTTT.

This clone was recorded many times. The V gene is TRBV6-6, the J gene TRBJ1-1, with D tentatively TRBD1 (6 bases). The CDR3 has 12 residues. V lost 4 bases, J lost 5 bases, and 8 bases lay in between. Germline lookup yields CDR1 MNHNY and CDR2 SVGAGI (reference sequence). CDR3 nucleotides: TGTGCCAGCAGTTTTAGGGGGACTGAAGCTTTCTTT. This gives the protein CASSFRGTEAFF.

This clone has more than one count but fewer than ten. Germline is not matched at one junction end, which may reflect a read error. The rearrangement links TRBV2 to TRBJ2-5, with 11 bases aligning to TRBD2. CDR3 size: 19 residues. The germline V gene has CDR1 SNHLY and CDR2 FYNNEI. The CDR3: CASREARYTTSGGQETQYF. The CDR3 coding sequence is TGTGCCAGCAGAGAAGCCCGCTACACTACTAGCGGGGGCCAAGAGACCCAGTACTTC.

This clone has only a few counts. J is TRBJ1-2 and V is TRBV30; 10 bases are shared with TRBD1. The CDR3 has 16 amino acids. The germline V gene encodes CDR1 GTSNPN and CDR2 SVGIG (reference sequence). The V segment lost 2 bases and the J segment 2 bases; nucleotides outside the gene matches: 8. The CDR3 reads CAWSRDRGILNYGYTF. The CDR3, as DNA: TGTGCCTGGAGTAGGGACAGGGGAATTTTAAACTATGGCTACACCTTC.

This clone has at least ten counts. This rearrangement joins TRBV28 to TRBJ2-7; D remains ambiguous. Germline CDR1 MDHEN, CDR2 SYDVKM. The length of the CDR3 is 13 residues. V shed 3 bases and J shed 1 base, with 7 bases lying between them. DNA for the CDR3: TGTGCCAGCAGTTTCTCGCGGTCCTACGAGCAGTACTTC. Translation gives CASSFSRSYEQYF.

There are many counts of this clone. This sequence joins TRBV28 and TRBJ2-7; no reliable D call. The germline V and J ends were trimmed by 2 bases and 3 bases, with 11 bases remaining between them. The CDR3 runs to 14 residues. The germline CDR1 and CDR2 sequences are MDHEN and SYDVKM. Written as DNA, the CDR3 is TGTGCCAGCAGTTTAACAGATCTTCGCTACGAGCAGTACTTC. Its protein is CASSLTDLRYEQYF.

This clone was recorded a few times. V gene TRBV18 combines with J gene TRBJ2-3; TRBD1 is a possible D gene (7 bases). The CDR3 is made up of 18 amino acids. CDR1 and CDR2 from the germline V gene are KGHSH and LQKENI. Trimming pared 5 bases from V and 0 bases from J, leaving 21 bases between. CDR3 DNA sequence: TGTGCCAGCTCAAGAAGGGGGCAGGGGGGTCCCAGCACAGATACGCAGTATTTT. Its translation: CASSRRGQGGPSTDTQYF.

CDR3 protein: CASSPQGPDNEQFF. The CDR3 DNA reads TGCGCCAGCAGCCCACAGGGTCCTGACAATGAGCAGTTCTTC. This chain links TRBV5-1 with TRBJ2-1; a possible D gene is TRBD1 (6 bases). CDR3 length: 14 amino acids. With 4 bases removed from V and 5 bases from J, the gap between germline ends came to 13 bases. Germline loops: CDR1 SGHRS, CDR2 YFSETQ.

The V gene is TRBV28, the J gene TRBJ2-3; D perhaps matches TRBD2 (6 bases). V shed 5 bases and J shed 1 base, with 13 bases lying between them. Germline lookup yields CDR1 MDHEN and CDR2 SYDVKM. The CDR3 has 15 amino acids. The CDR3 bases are TGTGCCAGCAGTCCTTCGGGACTCGGCACAGATACGCAGTATTTT. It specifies CASSPSGLGTDTQYF.

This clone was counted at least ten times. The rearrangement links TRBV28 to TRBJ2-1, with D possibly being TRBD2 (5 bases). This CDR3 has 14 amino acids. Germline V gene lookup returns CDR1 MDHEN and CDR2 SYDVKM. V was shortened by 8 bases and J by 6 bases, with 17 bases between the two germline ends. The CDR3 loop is CASCSIGLANEQFF. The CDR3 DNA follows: TGTGCCAGCTGTTCGATCGGACTTGCCAATGAGCAGTTCTTC.

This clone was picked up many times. The CDR3 protein is CASSLATTSGYNEQFF. The CDR3 nucleotides read TGTGCCAGCAGCTTAGCAACGACTAGCGGGTACAATGAGCAGTTCTTC. This rearrangement joins TRBV7-8 to TRBJ2-1; TRBD2 aligns across 10 bases. V shed 0 bases and J 4 bases; nucleotides not matched to a gene: 3. The CDR3 covers 16 residues. Germline V gene data show CDR1 as SGHVS and CDR2 as FQNEAQ.

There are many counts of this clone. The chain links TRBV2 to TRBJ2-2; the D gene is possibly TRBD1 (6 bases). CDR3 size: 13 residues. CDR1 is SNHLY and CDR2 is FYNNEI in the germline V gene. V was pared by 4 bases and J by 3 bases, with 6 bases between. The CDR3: CASSGTDTGELFF. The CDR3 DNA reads TGTGCCAGCAGTGGGACAGACACCGGGGAGCTGTTTTTT.

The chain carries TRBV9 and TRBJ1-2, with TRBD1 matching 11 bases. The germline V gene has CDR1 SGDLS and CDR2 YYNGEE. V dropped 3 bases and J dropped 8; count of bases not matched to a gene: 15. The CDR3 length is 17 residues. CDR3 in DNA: TGTGCCAGCAGCGCCAGCTTGGGACAGGGGGTTAACGGCGGCTACACCTTC. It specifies CASSASLGQGVNGGYTF.

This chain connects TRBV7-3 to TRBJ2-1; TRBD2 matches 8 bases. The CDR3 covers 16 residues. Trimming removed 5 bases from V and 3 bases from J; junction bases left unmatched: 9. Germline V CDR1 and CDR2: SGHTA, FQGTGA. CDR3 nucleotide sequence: TGTGCCAGCAGCCACCGTCTCGCGGGGGGCTACAATGAGCAGTTCTTC. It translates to CASSHRLAGGYNEQFF.

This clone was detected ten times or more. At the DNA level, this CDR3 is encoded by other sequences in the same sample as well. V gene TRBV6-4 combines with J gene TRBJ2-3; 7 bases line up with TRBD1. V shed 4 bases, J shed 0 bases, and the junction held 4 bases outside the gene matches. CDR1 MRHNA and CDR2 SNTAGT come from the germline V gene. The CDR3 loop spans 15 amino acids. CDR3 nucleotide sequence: TGTGCCAGCAGTGTACGGACAGGAAGCACAGATACGCAGTATTTT. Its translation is CASSVRTGSTDTQYF.

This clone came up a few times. CDR3 loop: CASSLEAGVGLAKNIQYF. Here the CDR3 DNA reads TGTGCCAGCAGCCTAGAAGCAGGGGTCGGACTAGCCAAAAACATTCAGTACTTC. The chain links TRBV4-2 to TRBJ2-4; weak D call: TRBD1 (6 bases). V dropped 4 bases and J dropped 0 bases, with 19 bases sitting between them. Germline lookup yields CDR1 LGHNA and CDR2 YNFKEQ. This CDR3 region has 18 residues.

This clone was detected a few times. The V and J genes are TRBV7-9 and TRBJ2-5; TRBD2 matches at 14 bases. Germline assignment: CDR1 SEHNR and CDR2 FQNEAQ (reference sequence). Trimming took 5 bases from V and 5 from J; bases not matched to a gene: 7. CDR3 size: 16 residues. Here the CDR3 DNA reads TGTGCCAGCAGCCCGGGACTAGCGGGAGTCAGTGAGACCCAGTACTTC. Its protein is CASSPGLAGVSETQYF.